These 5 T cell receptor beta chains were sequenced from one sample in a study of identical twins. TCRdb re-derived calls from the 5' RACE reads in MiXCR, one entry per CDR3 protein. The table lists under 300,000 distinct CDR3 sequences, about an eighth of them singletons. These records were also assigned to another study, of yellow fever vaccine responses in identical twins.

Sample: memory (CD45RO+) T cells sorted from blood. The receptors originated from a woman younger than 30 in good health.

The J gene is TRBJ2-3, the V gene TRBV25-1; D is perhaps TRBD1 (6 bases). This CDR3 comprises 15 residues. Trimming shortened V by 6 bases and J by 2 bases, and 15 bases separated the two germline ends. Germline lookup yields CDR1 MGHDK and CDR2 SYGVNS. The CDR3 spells CASSRTTGNTDTQYF. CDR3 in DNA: TGTGCCAGCAGCAGAACGACAGGAAACACAGATACGCAGTATTTT.

The CDR3 reads CASSRLAGVGEQFF. The CDR3 nucleotides read TGTGCCAGCAGCCGACTAGCGGGAGTCGGTGAGCAGTTCTTC. The chain links TRBV6-5 to TRBJ2-1; 12 bases fit TRBD2. The length of the CDR3 is 14 residues. Trimming took 6 bases from V and 9 from J; bases not matched to a gene: 6. CDR1 and CDR2 from the germline V gene are MNHEY and SVGAGI.

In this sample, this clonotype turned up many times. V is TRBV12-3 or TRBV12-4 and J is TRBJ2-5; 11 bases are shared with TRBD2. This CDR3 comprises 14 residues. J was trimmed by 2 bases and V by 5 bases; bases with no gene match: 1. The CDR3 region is CASSRLAGQETQYF. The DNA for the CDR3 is TGTGCCAGCAGTCGACTAGCGGGACAAGAGACCCAGTACTTC.

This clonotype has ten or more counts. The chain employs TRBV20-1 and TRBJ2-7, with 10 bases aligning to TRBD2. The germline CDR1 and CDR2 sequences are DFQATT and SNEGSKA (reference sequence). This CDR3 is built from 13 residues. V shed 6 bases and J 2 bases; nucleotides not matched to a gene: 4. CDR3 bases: TGCAGTGCAGTAGCGGGGGGACCCTACGAGCAGTACTTC. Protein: CSAVAGGPYEQYF.

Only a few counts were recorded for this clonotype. DNA for the CDR3: TGTGCCAGCAGCTCCTTTTTAAATGAGCAGTTCTTC. This gives the protein CASSSFLNEQFF. The chain uses TRBV7-9 and TRBJ2-1; D is unresolved. Trimming pared 4 bases from V and 7 bases from J, leaving 8 bases between. Germline V gene lookup returns CDR1 SEHNR and CDR2 FQNEAQ (reference sequence). This CDR3 contains 12 residues. Variable domain in full (rest from reference TRBV7-9 and TRBJ2-1): DTGVSQNPRHKITKRGQNVTFRCDPISEHNRLYWYRQTLGQGPEFLTYFQNEAQLEKSRLLSDRFSAERPKGSFSTLEIQRTEQGDSAMYLCASSSFLNEQFFGPGTRLTVL.